The TCR beta chain described here comes from a study of human T cells and chemical hapten exposure. This clonotype was counted at least ten times. Per the study methods: Sequenced samples showed a median of approximately 96,000 TCRs each, with counts running from roughly 23,000 to 700,000. A single record per CDR3 protein comes from TCRdb applying MiXCR to the RACE reads. The V and J calls were determined by TCRdb, not by the authors. The sample yields approximately 320,000 distinct CDR3 sequences, roughly 6% seen once. Sample time point: pre-sensitization, week 0. The sample's treatment: therapeutic diphenylcyclopropenone sensitization with weekly scalp DPC. The input for sequencing was whole blood, taken in connection with sensitization to the hapten diphenylcyclopropenone (DPC). This TCR was sampled from a young woman with alopecia areata. Some clones in this sample may be carry-over from other donors' samples.

CDR3 in DNA: TGCGCCAGCAGCTCTCGACAGGGAAGTATCTACGGTGCGACCCAGTACTTC. It translates to CASSSRQGSIYGATQYF. The V call is TRBV5-1, the J call TRBJ2-5; 7 bases map to TRBD1. Germline assignment: CDR1 SGHRS and CDR2 YFSETQ. This CDR3 is built from 17 residues. After removal of 3 bases from V and 7 bases from J, the junction contained 18 bases not matched to a gene.